Below, 7 T cell receptor beta chains from the same sample are listed, as sequenced in a study of control samples from healthy donors and cancer patients. TCRdb keeps only in-frame clones here, not all; method: immunoSEQ multiplex PCR. This repertoire shows roughly 180,000 clones, 80% to 95% found once; its top ten account for 2%. Source material: blood. All receptors derive from a woman in her thirties or forties in good health.

The gene calls are TRBV3-1 (or the pseudogene TRBV3-2) and TRBJ2-3; no clear D. With 1 base removed from V and 6 bases from J, the gap between germline ends came to 5 bases. CDR3 length: 12 amino acids. CDR1 LGHDT and CDR2 YNNKEL come from the germline V gene (reference sequence). The CDR3 here is CASSQVRDTQYF. CDR3 DNA sequence: TGTGCCAGCAGCCAAGTCAGGGATACGCAGTATTTT.

The chain couples TRBV3-1 (or the pseudogene TRBV3-2) to TRBJ1-1; 9 bases are a match to TRBD1. Germline loops: CDR1 LGHDT, CDR2 YNNKEL (reference sequence). V shed 2 bases, J shed 6 bases, and the junction held 4 bases outside the gene matches. The length of the CDR3 is 14 residues. CDR3 amino acids: CASSQFDRGSEAFF. The CDR3 nucleotides are TGTGCCAGCAGCCAATTTGACAGGGGGTCTGAAGCTTTCTTT.

This chain uses TRBV7-2 with TRBJ2-2; D uncertain. The V and J ends lost 7 bases and 7 bases respectively, with 16 bases between them. Looked up from germline, CDR1 is SGHTA and CDR2 is FQGNSA. This CDR3 is built from 14 residues. CDR3 residues: CASTWQADGGELFF. The CDR3 DNA reads as TGTGCCAGCACATGGCAGGCCGATGGCGGGGAGCTGTTTTTT.

This clone was recorded a few times. V gene TRBV7-3 combines with J gene TRBJ2-3; 10 nucleotides align to TRBD2. The trim removed 0 bases at V and 4 bases at J, leaving 7 bases unmatched. The CDR3 spans 17 residues. Germline values: CDR1 SGHTA, CDR2 FQGTGA. CDR3 sequence reads: CASSLTASGGGSDTQYF. The CDR3 DNA follows: TGTGCCAGCAGCTTAACCGCTAGCGGGGGTGGGTCAGATACGCAGTATTTT.

This clone has more than one count but fewer than ten. The chain links TRBV7-9 to TRBJ1-3, with 8 positions matching TRBD1. This CDR3 spans 16 amino acids. J gave up 3 bases and V 6 bases, and 10 bases lay outside the gene matches. Looked up from germline, CDR1 is SEHNR and CDR2 is FQNEAQ (reference sequence). CDR3 amino acids: CASSIRSGGRGNTIYF. The CDR3 DNA reads as TGTGCCAGCAGTATACGGTCAGGGGGCCGTGGAAACACCATATATTTT.

This sequence joins TRBV6-5 and TRBJ1-1; D unresolved. V lost 5 bases and J lost 0, with 7 bases in between. From germline, CDR1 is MNHEY and CDR2 SVGAGI. The CDR3 sequence is 13 residues long. CDR3 nucleotides: TGTGCCAGCAGTACCCTTCTGAACACTGAAGCTTTCTTT. It encodes CASSTLLNTEAFF.

Details on this clone: Distinct nucleotide sequences in the sample also encode this CDR3. This sequence joins TRBV11-2 and TRBJ1-1; no clear D gene. The germline CDR1 and CDR2 sequences are SGHAT and FQNNGV. V was shortened by 3 bases and J by 3 bases, with 5 bases between the two germline ends. The CDR3 runs to 12 residues. CDR3 sequence reads: CASSFGDTEAFF. In nucleotides, the CDR3 is TGTGCCAGCAGCTTTGGAGACACTGAAGCTTTCTTT.